This paragraph reports one TCR beta chain. The junction differs from germline at one of its ends, possibly a read error. TCR beta CDR3 region amplification was performed from RNA transcripts. The HTBI primer set served for first-round RT-PCR of the TCR CDR3. TCRdb ran MiXCR on the multiplex PCR reads and lists one entry per CDR3 protein. Of around 440,000 distinct CDR3 sequences listed, 15% to 19% are singletons. The data were taken from a study of T cells in Graves' hyperthyroidism and ophthalmopathy. CDR1 is DFQATT and CDR2 is SNEGSKA in the germline V gene (reference sequence). The CDR3 spans 13 residues.

The chain employs TRBV20-1 and TRBJ1-2; no firm D call. The sequenced sample consisted of blood. This TCR came from a woman aged 18-35 years with Graves' hyperthyroidism. In DNA form, the CDR3 reads TGCGGTGCTAGACGGACCGTTAACTATGGCTACACCTTC. Its translation is CGARRTVNYGYTF.